The entry below gives a single T cell receptor (beta chain) sequence along with its context. These data belong to a study of Graves' ophthalmopathy and Graves' hyperthyroidism. Study in general: The study drew peripheral blood at initial diagnosis, before any treatment.

The V and J ends lost 7 bases and 7 bases respectively, with 8 bases between them. The CDR3 runs 12 residues. Germline V gene sequence: CDR1 MNHNS, CDR2 SASEGT. Ophthalmopathy not arising within 18 months of follow-up defined hyperthyroidism as stable. The authors enrolled newly diagnosed hyperthyroidism patients aged 18 to 65 with under 2 months' duration. Lactation, pregnancy, uncontrolled infections and other autoimmune diseases were all grounds for excluding patients. Beta-chain TCR CDR3 regions were amplified from RNA transcripts. Investigators did first-round RT-PCR with HTBI primers, then second-round multiplex PCR. TCRdb independently ran MiXCR on the multiplex PCR reads; one entry per CDR3 protein. The sample contains under 800,000 distinct CDR3 sequences, 20% to 25% of which appear only once.

Input material: peripheral blood. The source of this sequence is a woman aged 18-35 years with stable Graves' hyperthyroidism. Some clones in this sample may be carry-over from other donors' samples. The chain employs TRBV6-1 and TRBJ1-6; D perhaps matches TRBD1 (5 bases). The CDR3 region is CASTRENSPLHF. In DNA form, the CDR3 reads TGTGCCAGCACCAGGGAGAATTCACCCCTCCACTTT.